The following is a T cell receptor (beta chain) sequence with its context. Its antigen remains undetermined. No much larger clone exists at a distance of one base, and base qualities are not known. This entry comes from a study of blood T cell repertoires in COVID-19 (dated by TCRdb to the early 2020s). Turning to the overall study: Samples covering the acute and convalescent phases of COVID-19 were provided by collaborators in the United States, Italy and Spain. The material from the prospective study consisted of cDNA or gDNA derived from T cells, B-cell-depleted T cells, or PBMCs. Subjects who had been exposed to COVID-19, were actively infected with it, or had recovered from it provided the deeply sampled blood TCRbeta repertoires that made up the dataset. The repertoires were made available in a free public database intended to serve as a resource for research on the immune response to SARS-CoV-2. The samples were drawn from two sources: the first 160 participants of the ongoing ImmuneRACE study, and 1,200 or so subjects contributed by 6 global collaborators. The sample metadata nearly always contained a de-identified subject ID, COVID-19 status, age in years and sex. Where available, HLA class I and class II types were taken from metadata supplied by the sample provider and were not determined by assay-based typing.

CDR1 SGHRS and CDR2 YFSETQ were looked up in the germline V gene. Trimming leaves V shorter by 4 bases and J shorter by 6 bases, with the junction holding 2 bases beyond the gene matches. The CDR3, cysteine through phenylalanine, is 15 amino acids long. This entry keeps only the CDR3 DNA: 45 bases, framed from base 1. Participants in the prospective study were enrolled through a virtual design, were aged roughly 18 to 90 years, and lived in approximately 25 United States geographic areas. To assign participants to cohorts, the prospective study relied on clinical history that participants themselves reported in a screening survey and a study questionnaire. ImmuneRACE Cohort 3 recovered participants were defined by two consecutive negative NP/OP PCR tests, healthcare professional clearance, or symptom resolution. In the prospective study, mobile phlebotomists collected whole blood, serum and a nasopharyngeal or oropharyngeal swab from each participant. Additional blood draws and questionnaires over an approximately 2-month period could optionally be provided by prospective study participants. Blood samples from the prospective study were shipped frozen or at room temperature prior to DNA extraction.

TCRbeta CDR3 regions were amplified from genomic DNA by means of the immunoSEQ Assay, a bias-controlled multiplex PCR. Per the source publication's procedure: Nucleated cell counts per sample were estimated from amplification of reference gene primers within the assay. Sequence reads were collapsed and filtered to measure the absolute abundance of every unique TCRbeta CDR3 rearrangement. For each sample, productive Simpson clonality was calculated as the square root of Simpson's diversity index over productive rearrangements. The clones in this table, taken by TCRdb from immuneACCESS, are in-frame only. Not every clone is retained; where verified, under half of the shortfall comes from an unresolved V gene, and the cause of the rest is unknown. Clone size and the V and J calls come from that table; the DNA yielded D and trimming. The sample table lists 200,000 to 250,000 clones, around 90% of them with a count of one. The ten most abundant clones make up just over 2.5% of the sample.

Paper-wide results and their limitations: How much clinical and demographic metadata was included differed by source and by participant, and the metadata was provided uncurated.

The sample comprised PBMCs or T cells enriched from blood (not recorded which). This chain is built from TRBV5-1 and TRBJ2-2, and 14 junctional nucleotides match TRBD2. The clonotype originates from a woman in her 30s who had recovered from COVID-19. The CDR3 in this case is CASSLTSGGAGELFF. The DNA sequence is TGCGCCAGCAGCCTGACTAGCGGGGGGGCCGGGGAGCTGTTTTTT.